The 30 T cell receptor beta chains presented below share a single source sample, sequenced in a study of shared clonotypes between healthy human individuals. The assay was immunoSEQ multiplex PCR, and TCRdb's table has in-frame clones only and misses some. The sample has some 530,000 clones; 70% to 80% are singletons. The sequencing input was PBMCs. The source of these receptors is a woman between 40 and 55 years old in good health. Some clones in this sample may be carry-over from other donors' samples.

The V and J genes are TRBV10-3 and TRBJ2-3; D is perhaps TRBD2 (6 bases). The V end lost 5 bases, the J end lost 2 bases, and 8 bases lay between the germline ends. Germline V gene lookup returns CDR1 ENHRY and CDR2 SYGVKD. CDR3 size: 13 residues. In DNA, the CDR3 is TGTGCCATCAGTCGGGGACTCACAGATACGCAGTATTTT. Translation gives CAISRGLTDTQYF.

The chain is built from TRBV28 and TRBJ2-1; tentatively, D is TRBD2 (5 bases). Trimming pared 1 base from V and 9 bases from J, leaving 7 bases between. The germline V gene encodes CDR1 MDHEN and CDR2 SYDVKM. CDR3 length: 12 amino acids. This CDR3 is CASSLFSAEQFF. In DNA form, the CDR3 reads TGTGCCAGCAGTTTATTTAGCGCTGAGCAGTTCTTC.

CDR3 coding DNA: TGTGCCAGCAGACCTAGCGGTAACACAGATACGCAGTATTTT. Translating it yields CASRPSGNTDTQYF. The chain has TRBV6-5 and TRBJ2-3; 7 nucleotides match TRBD2. The J segment lost 2 bases and the V segment lost 6 bases, leaving 5 bases of the junction unmatched. Germline V gene lookup returns CDR1 MNHEY and CDR2 SVGAGI. This CDR3 has 14 residues.

The V and J genes are TRBV5-1 and TRBJ2-1; TRBD1 or TRBD2 may be the D gene (5 bases each). The CDR3 loop spans 16 amino acids. V lost 4 bases to trimming and J lost 3 bases, with 17 bases between them. The germline V gene encodes CDR1 SGHRS and CDR2 YFSETQ. CDR3 sequence reads: CASSPGSGPDYNEQFF. CDR3 nucleotide sequence: TGCGCCAGCAGCCCCGGCTCGGGACCCGACTACAATGAGCAGTTCTTC.

V gene TRBV27 combines with J gene TRBJ2-5, with a tentative D call TRBD1 (6 bases). Germline CDR1 is MNHEY and CDR2 is SMNVEV (reference sequence). V was pared by 8 bases and J by 5 bases, with 21 bases between. The length of the CDR3 is 15 residues. In nucleotides, the CDR3 is TGTGCCAGCTGTCGAATGGGGGCTGGGGAGGAGACCCAGTACTTC. Protein sequence: CASCRMGAGEETQYF.

The genes are TRBV29-1 and TRBJ2-3; no clear D. The V end lost 0 bases, the J end lost 1 base, and 5 bases lay between the germline ends. This CDR3 region has 13 residues. CDR1 and CDR2 (germline): SQVTM, ANQGSEA. The CDR3 loop reads CSVEDTGTDTQYF. The CDR3 DNA is TGCAGCGTTGAAGACACCGGCACAGATACGCAGTATTTT.

The rearrangement links TRBV30 to TRBJ1-1; a possible D gene is TRBD1 (6 bases). Looked up from germline, CDR1 is GTSNPN and CDR2 is SVGIG (reference sequence). The V end was cut by 3 bases, the J end by 4 bases, with 15 bases between. The CDR3 totals 14 residues. The DNA for the CDR3 is TGTGCCTGGAGCGGAACCAGGGGTAGCACTGAAGCTTTCTTT. Protein: CAWSGTRGSTEAFF.

This clone was counted a few times. A read error may explain this, as a much larger clone is one base away. The V gene is TRBV19, the J gene TRBJ2-2; 9 bases map to TRBD1. This CDR3 spans 14 amino acids. CDR1 is LNHDA and CDR2 is SQIVND in the germline V gene (reference sequence). Here the CDR3 reads CASSLTGGTGELLF. Written as DNA, the CDR3 is TGTGCCAGTAGCCTAACAGGGGGCACCGGGGAGCTGCTTTTT.

This clone has only one observation. The chain links TRBV11-2 to TRBJ2-7; possibly TRBD1 or TRBD2 for D (5 bases each). The germline V gene encodes CDR1 SGHAT and CDR2 FQNNGV. V was cut by 4 bases and J by 5 bases, with 9 bases left in between. The CDR3 extends over 12 amino acids. The CDR3 here is CASSWDAHEQYF. The DNA of the CDR3 is TGTGCCAGCAGCTGGGACGCACACGAGCAGTACTTC.

This clone was recorded once. The V and J genes are TRBV5-5 and TRBJ2-3; 7 nucleotides align to TRBD1. Germline CDR1 is SGHKS and CDR2 is YYEKEE (reference sequence). This CDR3 region has 15 residues. V lost 3 bases, J lost 2 bases, and 6 bases stayed unmatched. CDR3 nucleotide sequence: TGTGCCAGCAGCTCCCCCGGGACAGTCACAGATACGCAGTATTTT. Translating it yields CASSSPGTVTDTQYF.

The rearrangement joins TRBV2 to TRBJ1-1; D is ambiguous. CDR1 is SNHLY, CDR2 FYNNEI, per germline. Trimming shortened V by 6 bases and J by 0 bases, and 8 bases separated the two germline ends. The CDR3 extends over 13 amino acids. The CDR3 DNA reads as TGTGCCAGCAGAGTAGTGATGAACACTGAAGCTTTCTTT. It translates to CASRVVMNTEAFF.

The genes are TRBV10-3 and TRBJ1-1; 7 bases match TRBD1. The CDR3 has 14 residues. Trimming took 6 bases from V and 7 from J; bases not matched to a gene: 11. Germline V gives CDR1 ENHRY, CDR2 SYGVKD. CDR3 nucleotide sequence: TGTGCCATCAGAGAGGACAGGCCCGGGGGTGAAGCTTTCTTT. It encodes CAIREDRPGGEAFF.

This clone was detected only a few times. The chain has TRBV5-5 and TRBJ2-7; 10 bases are shared with TRBD2. Germline V gene data show CDR1 as SGHKS and CDR2 as YYEKEE (reference sequence). V lost 5 bases and J lost 7; bases outside the gene matches: 9. The CDR3 length is 14 residues. As DNA, the CDR3 is TGTGCCAGCAGTTCTAGCGGGAGTGCTACAGAGCAGTACTTC. Its protein is CASSSSGSATEQYF.

V is TRBV4-1 and J is TRBJ1-2; the D gene is possibly TRBD1 (5 bases). In germline, CDR1 is MGHRA, CDR2 YSYEKL. Trimming removed 4 bases at V and 8 bases at J, with 17 bases between. The CDR3 is 14 amino acids. CDR3 sequence reads: CASSPPGQVTGYTF. DNA for the CDR3: TGCGCCAGCAGCCCCCCGGGGCAGGTAACAGGCTACACCTTC.

The chain couples TRBV28 to TRBJ2-1; TRBD1 agrees at 9 bases. Germline V gene sequence: CDR1 MDHEN, CDR2 SYDVKM. The J segment lost 0 bases and the V segment lost 6 bases, leaving 6 bases of the junction unmatched. The CDR3 has 16 residues. The CDR3: CASRGTGKSSYNEQFF. CDR3 DNA: TGTGCCAGCAGGGGGACAGGGAAGAGCTCCTACAATGAGCAGTTCTTC.

The J gene is TRBJ1-1, the V gene TRBV30; D is possibly TRBD1 (5 bases). CDR3 length equals 13 residues. Trimming cost V 4 bases and J 5 bases, with 14 bases left between them. Germline lookup yields CDR1 GTSNPN and CDR2 SVGIG (reference sequence). The CDR3 is CAWILEEGTEAFF. The CDR3 nucleotides are TGTGCCTGGATATTAGAGGAGGGGACTGAAGCTTTCTTT.

The chain couples TRBV6-6 to TRBJ1-1, with a tentative D call TRBD1 (6 bases). This CDR3 comprises 13 residues. Germline V gene data show CDR1 as MNHNY and CDR2 as SVGAGI (reference sequence). Trimming took off 2 bases at V and 9 bases at J, with 13 bases between the two ends. CDR3 sequence (DNA): TGTGCCAGCAGTTACGGGCAGGACAGTCAAGCTTTCTTT. It encodes CASSYGQDSQAFF.

This clone was seen at least ten times. The V call is TRBV18, the J call TRBJ2-1; unclear D gene. From germline, CDR1 is KGHSH and CDR2 LQKENI. The length of the CDR3 is 13 residues. V lost 2 bases and J lost 9, with 11 bases in between. The CDR3 DNA sequence: TGTGCCAGCTCACCAGTTTTAGTCGCTGAGCAGTTCTTC. As protein: CASSPVLVAEQFF.

The chain uses TRBV11-3 and TRBJ2-5; TRBD2 matches at 8 bases. V dropped 5 bases and J dropped 0; count of bases not matched to a gene: 8. The germline V gene has CDR1 SGHNT and CDR2 YENEEA. The CDR3 totals 16 residues. CDR3 nucleotide sequence: TGTGCCAGCAGCCGTTTCGGTAGCGGGGACCAAGAGACCCAGTACTTC. Its translation is CASSRFGSGDQETQYF.

This chain connects TRBV7-9 to TRBJ2-7; 9 nucleotides align to TRBD1. V lost 3 bases to trimming and J lost 2 bases; unmatched junction nucleotides: 5. The CDR3 is 15 residues long. Per germline, CDR1 SEHNR and CDR2 FQNEAQ (reference sequence). The CDR3 protein is CASSFGRQGAYEQYF. CDR3 bases: TGTGCCAGCAGCTTCGGTAGACAGGGGGCCTACGAGCAGTACTTC.

This chain joins TRBV5-1 and TRBJ1-5; TRBD1 might be the D (5 bases). CDR3 size: 14 residues. V lost 9 bases and J lost 7, with 20 bases in between. Germline values: CDR1 SGHRS, CDR2 YFSETQ. The CDR3 coding sequence is TGCGCCAACCGTCAGGGCGTCCGGAGGCAGCCCCAGCATTTT. Translated: CANRQGVRRQPQHF.

This clone was counted only a few times. The rearrangement links TRBV5-4 to TRBJ2-1; TRBD1 agrees at 7 bases. CDR1 and CDR2 from the germline V gene are SGHNT and YYREEE (reference sequence). The CDR3 length is 13 residues. Trimming took 2 bases from V and 7 from J; bases not matched to a gene: 3. In DNA form, the CDR3 reads TGTGCCAGCAGCTTTAACAGGGGTAATGAGCAGTTCTTC. It codes for CASSFNRGNEQFF.

The chain is built from TRBV4-2 and TRBJ2-5; 7 bases are shared with TRBD1. The V gene end was trimmed by 4 bases and the J gene end by 0 bases; junction bases not matched to a gene: 2. Germline CDR1 and CDR2: LGHNA and YNFKEQ. This CDR3 is built from 14 residues. The CDR3 here is CASSLTGDQETQYF. The CDR3 nucleotides are TGTGCCAGCAGCCTTACAGGGGACCAAGAGACCCAGTACTTC.

V and J are TRBV5-8 and TRBJ2-3, with TRBD2 identical over 10 bases. Germline CDR1 reads SGHTS; CDR2 reads YDEGEE. The CDR3 consists of 16 residues. V shed 4 bases and J 2 bases; nucleotides not matched to a gene: 7. Here the CDR3 DNA reads TGTGCCAGCAGCCCGGGACTAGCGAGAGACACAGATACGCAGTATTTT. Amino acid sequence: CASSPGLARDTDTQYF.

As concerns this clone: The same CDR3 also results from other DNA sequences found in this sample. The V gene is TRBV30, the J gene TRBJ2-6, with D perhaps matching TRBD2 (5 bases). Trimming left V 3 bases short and J 0 bases short, with 6 bases between. The length of the CDR3 is 14 residues. CDR1 is GTSNPN and CDR2 is SVGIG in the germline V gene (reference sequence). The CDR3 reads CAWSRDSGANVLTF. CDR3 sequence (DNA): TGTGCCTGGAGCCGGGACTCTGGGGCCAACGTCCTGACTTTC.

Note on this clone: Given a much more abundant clone one base away, this may be a read error. This rearrangement joins TRBV7-9 to TRBJ2-7; D is uncertain. The CDR3 has 13 amino acids. Germline CDR1 reads SEHNR; CDR2 reads FQNEAQ (reference sequence). CDR3 amino acids: CASSLGVGPRPHF. CDR3 sequence (DNA): TGTGCCAGCAGCTTAGGGGTTGGGCCCAGGCCGCACTTC.

Here the CDR3 reads CASSPVVDGYTF. CDR3 coding DNA: TGTGCCAGCAGCCCTGTAGTTGATGGCTACACCTTC. The chain uses TRBV7-2 and TRBJ1-2; unclear D gene. This CDR3 contains 12 residues. CDR1 and CDR2 (germline): SGHTA, FQGNSA. V dropped 5 bases and J dropped 6 bases, with 10 bases sitting between them. Supplemented by reference TRBV7-2 and TRBJ1-2, the full variable domain reads GAGVSQSPSNKVTEKGKDVELRCDPISGHTALYWYRQSLGQGLEFLIYFQGNSAPDKSGLPSDRFSAERTGGSVSTLTIQRTQQEDSAVYLCASSPVVDGYTFGSGTRLTVV.

This clone was found once. V usage is TRBV6-6 and J usage is TRBJ2-2, with D perhaps matching TRBD2 (6 bases). Germline lookup yields CDR1 MNHNY and CDR2 SVGAGI (reference sequence). The CDR3 has 14 residues. The V and J ends lost 2 bases and 7 bases respectively, with 11 bases between them. CDR3 amino acids: CASSYGRWDGELFF. CDR3 nucleotides: TGTGCCAGCAGTTACGGGAGGTGGGACGGGGAGCTGTTTTTT.

Notes on this clone: This clone may be a read error of a much larger clone one base away. Other DNA variants within this sample encode the same CDR3. The chain links TRBV2 to TRBJ2-7, with TRBD1 identical over 8 bases. Germline V CDR1 and CDR2: SNHLY, FYNNEI. This CDR3 contains 13 residues. J lost 6 bases, V lost 5 bases, and 6 bases had no gene match. CDR3 sequence reads: CASSRDRGGEQYF. Here the CDR3 DNA reads TGTGCCAGCAGTCGAGACAGGGGCGGCGAGCAGTACTTC.

The genes are TRBV6-1 and TRBJ2-2; D is perhaps TRBD2 (6 bases). V was shortened by 4 bases and J by 4 bases, with 10 bases between the two germline ends. CDR3 length: 14 residues. Germline V gives CDR1 MNHNS, CDR2 SASEGT. CDR3 bases: TGTGCCAGCAGTGGACGGGGAGGCACCGGGGAGCTGTTTTTT. It encodes CASSGRGGTGELFF.